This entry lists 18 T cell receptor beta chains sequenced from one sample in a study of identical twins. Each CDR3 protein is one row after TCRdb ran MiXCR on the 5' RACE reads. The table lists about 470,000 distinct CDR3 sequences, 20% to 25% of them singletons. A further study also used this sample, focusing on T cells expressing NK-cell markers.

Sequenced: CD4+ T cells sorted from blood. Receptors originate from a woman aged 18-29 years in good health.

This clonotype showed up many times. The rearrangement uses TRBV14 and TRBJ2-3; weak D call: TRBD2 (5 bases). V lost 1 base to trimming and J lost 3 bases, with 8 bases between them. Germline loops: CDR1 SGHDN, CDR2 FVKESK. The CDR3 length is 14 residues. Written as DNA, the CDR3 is TGTGCCAGCAGCCAAGGACTATCTACAGATACGCAGTATTTT. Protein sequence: CASSQGLSTDTQYF.

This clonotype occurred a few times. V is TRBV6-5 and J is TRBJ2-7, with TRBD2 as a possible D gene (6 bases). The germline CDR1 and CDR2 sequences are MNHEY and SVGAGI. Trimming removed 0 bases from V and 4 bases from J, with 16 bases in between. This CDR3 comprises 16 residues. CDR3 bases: TGTGCCAGCAGTTACTCGCATCTGGGAGGTGGTTACGAGCAGTACTTC. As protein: CASSYSHLGGGYEQYF.

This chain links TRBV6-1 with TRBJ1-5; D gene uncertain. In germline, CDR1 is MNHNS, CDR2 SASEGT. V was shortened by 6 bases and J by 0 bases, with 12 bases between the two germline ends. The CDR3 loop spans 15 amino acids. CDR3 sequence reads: CASSPGKISNQPQHF. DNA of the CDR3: TGTGCCAGCAGCCCGGGTAAGATTAGCAATCAGCCCCAGCATTTT.

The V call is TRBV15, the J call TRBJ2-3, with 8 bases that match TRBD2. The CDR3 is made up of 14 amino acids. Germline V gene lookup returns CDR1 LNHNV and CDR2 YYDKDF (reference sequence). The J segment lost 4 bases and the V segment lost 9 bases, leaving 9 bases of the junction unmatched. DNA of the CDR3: TGTGCCACACTCCCCCGGGGGGGGGCAGATACGCAGTATTTT. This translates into CATLPRGGADTQYF.

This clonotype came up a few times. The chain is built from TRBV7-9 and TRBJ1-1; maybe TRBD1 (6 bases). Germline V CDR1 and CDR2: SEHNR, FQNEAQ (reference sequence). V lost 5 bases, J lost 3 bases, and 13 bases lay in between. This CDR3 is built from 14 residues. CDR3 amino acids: CASSKNRVDTEAFF. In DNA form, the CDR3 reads TGTGCCAGCAGCAAAAACAGGGTCGACACTGAAGCTTTCTTT.

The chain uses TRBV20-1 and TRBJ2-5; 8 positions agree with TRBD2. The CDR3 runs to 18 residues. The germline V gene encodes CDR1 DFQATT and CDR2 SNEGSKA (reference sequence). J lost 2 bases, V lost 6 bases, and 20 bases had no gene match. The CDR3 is CSAPHPPRTSGHQETQYF. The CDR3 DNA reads TGCAGTGCGCCGCACCCCCCCCGAACTAGCGGACATCAAGAGACCCAGTACTTC.

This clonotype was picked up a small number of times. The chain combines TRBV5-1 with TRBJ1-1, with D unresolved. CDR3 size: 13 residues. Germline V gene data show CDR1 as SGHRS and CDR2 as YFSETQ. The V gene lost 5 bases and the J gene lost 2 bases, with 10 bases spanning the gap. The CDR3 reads CASRGTRNTEAFF. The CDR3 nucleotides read TGCGCCAGCAGGGGAACGAGAAACACTGAAGCTTTCTTT.

In DNA, the CDR3 is TGCGCCAGCAGCCAAAGGGCTTATTGGACTAGCGGGGAAACAGATACGCAGTATTTT. This translates into CASSQRAYWTSGETDTQYF. The chain carries TRBV5-1 and TRBJ2-3; 12 nucleotides agree with TRBD2. CDR1 SGHRS and CDR2 YFSETQ come from the germline V gene. Losses at the gene ends were 4 bases for V and 3 bases for J; bases not matched to a gene: 15. This CDR3 contains 19 residues.

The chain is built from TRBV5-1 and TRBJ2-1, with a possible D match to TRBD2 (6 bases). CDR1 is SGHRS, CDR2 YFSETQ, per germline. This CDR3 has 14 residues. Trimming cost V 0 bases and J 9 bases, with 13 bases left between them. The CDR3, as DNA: TGCGCCAGCAGCTTGGGGGGCGCGGGGAGTGAGCAGTTCTTC. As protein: CASSLGGAGSEQFF. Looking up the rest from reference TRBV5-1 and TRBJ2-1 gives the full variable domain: KAGVTQTPRYLIKTRGQQVTLSCSPISGHRSVSWYQQTPGQGLQFLFEYFSETQRNKGNFPGRFSGRQFSNSRSEMNVSTLELGDSALYLCASSLGGAGSEQFFGPGTRLTVL.

CDR3: CASSLNSHSNQPQHF. As DNA, the CDR3 is TGCGCCAGCAGCCTTAACAGTCATAGCAATCAGCCCCAGCATTTT. The chain uses TRBV5-1 and TRBJ1-5, with no clear D. The CDR3 runs 15 residues. Trimming shortened V by 4 bases and J by 0 bases, and 11 bases separated the two germline ends. Per the germline V gene, CDR1 is SGHRS and CDR2 is YFSETQ. The complete variable domain, with remaining parts taken from reference TRBV5-1 and TRBJ1-5, reads KAGVTQTPRYLIKTRGQQVTLSCSPISGHRSVSWYQQTPGQGLQFLFEYFSETQRNKGNFPGRFSGRQFSNSRSEMNVSTLELGDSALYLCASSLNSHSNQPQHFGDGTRLSIL.

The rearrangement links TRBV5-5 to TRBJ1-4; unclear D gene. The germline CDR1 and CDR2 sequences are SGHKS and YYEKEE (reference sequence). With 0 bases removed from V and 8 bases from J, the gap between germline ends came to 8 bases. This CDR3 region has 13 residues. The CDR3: CASSLGAGEKLFF. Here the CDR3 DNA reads TGTGCCAGCAGCTTGGGCGCTGGGGAAAAACTGTTTTTT.

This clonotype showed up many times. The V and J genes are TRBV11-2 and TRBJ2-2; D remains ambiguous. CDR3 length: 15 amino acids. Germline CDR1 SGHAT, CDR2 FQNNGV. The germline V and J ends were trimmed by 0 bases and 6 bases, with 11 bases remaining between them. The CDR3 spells CASSLEPPGPGELFF. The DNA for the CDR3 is TGTGCCAGCAGCTTAGAGCCACCGGGTCCCGGGGAGCTGTTTTTT.

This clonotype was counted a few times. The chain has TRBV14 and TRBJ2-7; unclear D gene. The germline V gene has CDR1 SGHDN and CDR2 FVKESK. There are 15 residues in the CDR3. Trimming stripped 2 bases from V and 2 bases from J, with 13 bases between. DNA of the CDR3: TGTGCCAGCAGCCAATGGCCGAAAGGGCCCTACGAGCAGTACTTC. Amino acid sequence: CASSQWPKGPYEQYF.

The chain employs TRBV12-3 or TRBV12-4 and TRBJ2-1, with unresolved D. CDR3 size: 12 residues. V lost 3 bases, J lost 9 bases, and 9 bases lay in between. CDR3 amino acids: CASSLGLAEQFF. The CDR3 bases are TGTGCCAGCAGTTTGGGCCTGGCTGAGCAGTTCTTC.

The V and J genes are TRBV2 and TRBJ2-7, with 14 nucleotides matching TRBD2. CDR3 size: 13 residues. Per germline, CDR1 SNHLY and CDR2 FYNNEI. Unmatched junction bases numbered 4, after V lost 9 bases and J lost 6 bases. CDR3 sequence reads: CARGTSGGPEQYF. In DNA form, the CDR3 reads TGTGCCAGGGGGACTAGCGGGGGCCCCGAGCAGTACTTC.

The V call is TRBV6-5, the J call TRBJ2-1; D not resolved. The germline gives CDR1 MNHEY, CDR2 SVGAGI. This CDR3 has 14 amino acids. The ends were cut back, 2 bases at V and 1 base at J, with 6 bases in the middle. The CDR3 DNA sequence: TGTGCCAGCAGTTACGACTTATCCTACAATGAGCAGTTCTTC. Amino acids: CASSYDLSYNEQFF.

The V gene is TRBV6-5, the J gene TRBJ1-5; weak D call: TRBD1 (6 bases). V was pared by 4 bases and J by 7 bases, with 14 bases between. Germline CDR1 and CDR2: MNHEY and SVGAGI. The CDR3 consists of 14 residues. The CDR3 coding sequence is TGTGCCAGCAGTTCACAGGGAACCAGGCAGCCCCAGCATTTT. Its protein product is CASSSQGTRQPQHF.

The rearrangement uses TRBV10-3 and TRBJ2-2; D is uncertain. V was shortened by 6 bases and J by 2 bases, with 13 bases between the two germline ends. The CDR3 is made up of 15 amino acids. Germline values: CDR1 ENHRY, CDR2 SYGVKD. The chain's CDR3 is CAIRSDTRNTGELFF. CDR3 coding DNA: TGTGCCATCAGGTCAGACACAAGAAACACCGGGGAGCTGTTTTTT.